This TCR beta chain derives from a study of blood T cell repertoires in COVID-19. Study in general: PBMCs, B-cell-depleted T cells, or T cells provided the cDNA or gDNA that made up the material.

Sequenced by immunoSEQ multiplex PCR; TCRdb stores in-frame clones only, minus some. This sample has 150,000 or so clones, with roughly 90% found just once. Those who participated ranged in age from about 18 to 89 years and resided in under 25 US areas. The source material was PBMCs or T cells enriched from blood (not recorded which). This TCR came from a woman aged 30 to 39 with acute COVID-19.

Here the CDR3 reads CASSSLGAGANVLTF. The CDR3 coding sequence is TGTGCCAGCAGTTCGTTGGGGGCAGGGGCCAACGTCCTGACTTTC. The V gene is TRBV27, the J gene TRBJ2-6; possible D gene TRBD1, 6 bases. The CDR3 covers 15 residues. V lost 4 bases to trimming and J lost 4 bases, with 11 bases between them. CDR1 is MNHEY, CDR2 SMNVEV, per germline (reference sequence).